This TCR beta chain stems from a study of patients and donors after allogeneic stem cell transplantation. TCRdb redid the calling of the RT-PCR reads with MiXCR, one entry per CDR3 protein. This sample has roughly 940,000 distinct CDR3 sequences, with over 15% found just once. The CDR3 contains 15 residues. The ends were cut back, 0 bases at V and 4 bases at J, with 12 bases in the middle. Germline loops: CDR1 MNHEY, CDR2 SVGAGI. This sequence originates from a human donor who was either an allogeneic HSCT recipient or a stem cell or donor lymphocyte infusion donor (not recorded which). It is not recorded whose cells these are; they may come from a transplant donor. The specimen was blood, either unsorted or a sorted T cell fraction (not recorded which). The chain joins TRBV6-5 to TRBJ1-2; D may be TRBD1 (6 bases). The chain's CDR3 is CASSYSYQGSYGYTF. CDR3 nucleotide sequence: TGTGCCAGCAGTTACTCGTATCAGGGGAGCTATGGCTACACCTTC.